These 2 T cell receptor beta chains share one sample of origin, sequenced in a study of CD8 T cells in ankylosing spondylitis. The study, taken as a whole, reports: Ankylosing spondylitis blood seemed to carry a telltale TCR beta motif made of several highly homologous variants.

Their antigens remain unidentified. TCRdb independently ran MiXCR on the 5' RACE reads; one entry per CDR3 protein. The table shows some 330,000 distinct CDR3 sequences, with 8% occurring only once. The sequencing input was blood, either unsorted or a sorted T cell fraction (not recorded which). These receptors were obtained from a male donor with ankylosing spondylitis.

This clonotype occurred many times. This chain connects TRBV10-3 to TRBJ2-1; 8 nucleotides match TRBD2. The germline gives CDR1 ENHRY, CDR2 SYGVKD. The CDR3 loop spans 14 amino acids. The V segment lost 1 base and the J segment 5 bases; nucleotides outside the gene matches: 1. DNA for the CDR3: TGTGCCATCAGTGAGTTGCGGGAGGACAATGAGCAGTTCTTC. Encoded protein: CAISELREDNEQFF.

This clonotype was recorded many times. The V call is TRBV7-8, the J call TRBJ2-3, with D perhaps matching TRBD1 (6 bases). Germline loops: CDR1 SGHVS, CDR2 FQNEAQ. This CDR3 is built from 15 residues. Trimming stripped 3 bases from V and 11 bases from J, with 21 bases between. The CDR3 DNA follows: TGTGCCAGCAGCTTTCCGGACAGCACAGGGTGGGGGCAGTATTTT. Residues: CASSFPDSTGWGQYF. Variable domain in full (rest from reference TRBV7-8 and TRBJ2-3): GAGVSQSPRYKVAKRGQDVALRCDPISGHVSLFWYQQALGQGPEFLTYFQNEAQLDKSGLPSDRFFAERPEGSVSTLKIQRTQQEDSAVYLCASSFPDSTGWGQYFGPGTRLTVL.